This T cell receptor beta chain was retrieved from a study of blood T cell repertoires in COVID-19. About the study: The study drew acute and convalescent COVID-19 samples from the United States, Italy and Spain. T cells, B-cell-depleted T cells, or PBMCs supplied cDNA or gDNA.

Per the original data handling: Using reference gene primer amplification, nucleated cell counts were estimated. Profiled with immunoSEQ multiplex PCR; TCRdb holds only in-frame clones, not every one. The D gene and trimming were derived from the DNA, and the V and J assignments and clone size from that table. The sample has 25,000 to 35,000 clones; about 91% are singletons. The CDR3 covers 14 residues. J lost 4 bases, V lost 5 bases, and 6 bases had no gene match. Germline V CDR1 and CDR2: MNHEY, SVGAGI. The source material was peripheral blood. The TCR comes from a human donor in a cohort sampled during active COVID-19. The gene calls are TRBV6-5 and TRBJ2-3; 7 positions match TRBD1. The CDR3 is CASSPDRRADTQYF. In nucleotides, the CDR3 is TGTGCCAGCAGTCCGGACAGGCGGGCAGATACGCAGTATTTT.